The 2 T cell receptor beta chains below all came from one sample that was sequenced in a study of Ad26.COV2.S vaccination and SARS-CoV-2 variants. The assay was immunoSEQ multiplex PCR, and TCRdb's table has in-frame clones only and misses some. The sample holds 400,000 to 450,000 clones, 90% seen once. Treatment indicated: roughly 19 received Ad26.COV2.S at low or high dose, single or two shots; 5 received placebo; per-sample allocation not given. Specimen acquisition occurred on day 63 following the initial vaccine or placebo injection. The sample here was peripheral blood, taken in a trial of Ad26.COV2.S vaccine versus placebo. These TCRs come from a person between 18 and 65 years old who received the Ad26.COV2.S COVID-19 vaccine or a placebo.

The chain combines TRBV19 with TRBJ1-1; the match to TRBD1 covers 8 bases. The ends lost 4 bases at V and 3 bases at J; junction bases unmatched: 7. The germline CDR1 and CDR2 sequences are LNHDA and SQIVND (reference sequence). The CDR3 contains 15 residues. CDR3 sequence (DNA): TGTGCCAGTAGTAGACAGGGGACGATGGACACTGAAGCTTTCTTT. This encodes CASSRQGTMDTEAFF.

The gene calls are TRBV30 and TRBJ1-6; a possible D gene is TRBD1 (6 bases). Germline V lookup: CDR1 GTSNPN, CDR2 SVGIG (reference sequence). V was shortened by 3 bases and J by 4 bases, with 19 bases between the two germline ends. This CDR3 contains 17 residues. The CDR3 spells CAWRPATGAIYNSPLHF. The DNA of the CDR3 is TGTGCCTGGAGGCCGGCGACAGGAGCTATTTATAATTCACCCCTCCACTTT.